This TCR beta chain was identified in a study of PD-L1 blockade in urothelial cancer (dated by TCRdb to 2016 to 2017). About the study as a whole: Every patient began therapy at some point between 2013 and 2015 and was given atezolizumab 1,200 mg intravenously every 3 weeks. Blood samples were analyzed at two time points: 3 weeks after treatment start (second dose) and 6 weeks after treatment start. Patients had an ECOG performance status of 0 or 1 and had received between 0 and 3 prior chemotherapy regimens. Several patients achieved durable clinical benefit and some 20 did not. Blood samples gave a median of about 150,000 T cells and roughly 83,000 unique TCRs, with a median clonality of around 0.08. About 90% of the 29 patients were males with bladder-origin urothelial cancer, and about 65% of the roughly 30 reported a prior smoking history. Pretreatment tumor samples, along with matched peripheral blood collected serially before and after atezolizumab treatment, underwent TCR sequencing. Durable clinical benefit meant progression-free survival longer than 6 months, and TCR features were also tested against progression-free and overall survival. In the same patients, whole exome sequencing and RNA sequencing of pretreatment tumors were performed in addition to TCR sequencing. Pretreatment blood TCR-seq was available for 30 or so patients, at least one posttreatment blood collection was obtained for 24 patients, and tumor TCR-seq was available for 24 patients. Somatic, immune and clinical correlates of response to PD-L1 blockade with atezolizumab in urothelial cancer were the focus of an exploratory multi-omic analysis. Overall study outcomes, separate from this receptor: Small sample size (n ≈ 30) and many exploratory analyses mean the results are intended to be hypothesis-generating. A pretreatment peripheral blood TCR clonality below the median was linked to improved progression-free and overall survival. At 3 weeks after the start of treatment, tumor-associated TCR clones in peripheral blood had expanded more in patients with durable benefit (n ≈ 20, p = 0.022).

A distance of 18 bases separates the germline ends of V and J, which lose 9 bases and 6 bases respectively. The CDR3 goes from the cysteine to the phenylalanine over 14 residues. Of the read, only the CDR3 DNA is kept; its 42 bases are in frame from base 1. In the germline V gene (reference sequence), CDR1 corresponds to MNHEY and CDR2 to SMNVEV. A cohort of approximately 30 patients with locally advanced or metastatic urothelial carcinoma, treated at Memorial Sloan Kettering on a trial protocol, was included. Peripheral blood mononuclear cells were collected pretreatment and during treatment, with between 1 and 8 total time points obtained per patient. The Qiagen DNeasy Blood extraction kit was used to purify genomic DNA from total PBMCs and tumor samples. PBMCs were collected pretreatment and during treatment, and were isolated and stored as previously described. Concerning this clone itself: There is no known antigen for this receptor. No much larger clonotype is one base removed from it; base qualities were not supplied.

Synthetic TCR analog templates were spiked into each PCR so that absolute template abundance could be estimated from read counts. Using the immunoSEQ assay, TCRbeta CDR3 regions were amplified from genomic DNA with bias-controlled V and J gene primers. Sequencing of rearranged TCRbeta segments was performed at approximately 20X coverage. The study's processing was this. Sequencing errors were corrected by clustering, and CDR3s were annotated against IMGT so that V, D and J genes could be assigned. Out-of-frame and stop-codon sequences were excluded, and only productive TCRbeta rearrangements were used in downstream analyses. Clonality was computed as one minus Shannon entropy normalized by the log of the number of unique productive sequences. Clones differing between time points or between blood and tumor were identified using Fisher's exact test with Benjamini-Hochberg correction, with an adjusted p below 0.01 applied as the threshold. The clones in this table, taken by TCRdb from immuneACCESS, are in-frame only. Not every clone is retained; where verified, under half of the shortfall comes from an unresolved V gene, and the cause of the rest is unknown. Clone size and the V and J calls come from that table; the DNA yielded D and trimming. Counted in this sample were about 110,000 clones; 70% to 90% of them appeared once. 2.4% of the sample lies in the top ten.

Sequenced here: PBMCs, sampled around atezolizumab (anti-PD-L1) treatment. The chain links TRBV27 with TRBJ1-5; the D gene is not confidently resolved. This TCR derives from a man in his forties or fifties with urothelial cancer. The CDR3 amino acid sequence is: CASWSGIRTQPQHF. The DNA is as follows: TGTGCCAGTTGGTCCGGGATTCGGACTCAGCCCCAGCATTTT.